This T cell receptor beta chain was captured in a study of shared clonotypes between healthy human individuals. Profiled with immunoSEQ multiplex PCR; TCRdb holds only in-frame clones, not every one. Among about 2.4 million clones listed, 93% were seen once. This clone was counted once. The V end lost 3 bases, the J end lost 6 bases, and 14 bases lay between the germline ends. The CDR3 runs 14 residues. Per germline, CDR1 MDHEN and CDR2 SYDVKM. The J gene is TRBJ1-1, the V gene TRBV28; D not resolved. The clonotype comes from a man aged 18 to 30 in good health. Some clones in this sample may be carry-over from other donors' samples. Material for sequencing was naive CD4+ T cells from PBMCs. This sample's subset: CD45RA+ positively selected. CDR3 sequence reads: CASSFPQRVAEAFF. The CDR3 nucleotides read TGTGCCAGCAGTTTTCCCCAAAGGGTGGCTGAAGCTTTCTTT.